This TCR beta chain was retrieved from a study of blood T cell repertoires in COVID-19. Study information: Spain, Italy and the United States supplied samples that represented acute and convalescent COVID-19. Sources were T cells, B-cell-depleted T cells, or PBMCs; the material itself was cDNA or gDNA.

This CDR3 comprises 13 residues. V lost 4 bases and J lost 6; bases outside the gene matches: 3. Germline lookup yields CDR1 SGHRS and CDR2 YFSETQ. In the authors' methods: Quantification of nucleated cells was approximated via reference gene primer amplification. Only in-frame clones appear in the TCRdb table, and some are missing; sequencing was by immunoSEQ multiplex PCR. V and J calls and clone size are those listed in that table; D and trimming were worked out from the DNA. The profile shows around 620,000 clones, 75% to 90% of them singletons. Sequenced sample: peripheral blood. The clonotype was recovered from a woman aged 18-29 years with acute or convalescent COVID-19. The rearrangement links TRBV5-1 to TRBJ1-1; TRBD1 aligns across 10 bases. Written as DNA, the CDR3 is TGCGCCAGCAGCACAGGACAGGGGGCTGAAGCTTTCTTT. Translating it yields CASSTGQGAEAFF.